The present T cell receptor (beta chain) was sequenced within a study of blood T cell repertoires in COVID-19. For the study at large: COVID-19 samples, acute and convalescent, were from the United States, Italy and Spain.

V lost 5 bases to trimming and J lost 0 bases, with 10 bases between them. This CDR3 contains 14 residues. Per the germline V gene, CDR1 is SNHLY and CDR2 is FYNNEI. In the original processing: Nucleated cell counts were estimated from reference gene primer amplification. Sequencing was performed with immunoSEQ multiplex PCR; in TCRdb, only in-frame clones are kept and a portion is missing. For V, J and clone size, that table is used; D and trimming come from the DNA. The sample holds fewer than 350,000 clones, under 90% seen once. This chain joins TRBV2 and TRBJ1-2, with D tentatively TRBD1 (6 bases). This sequence was found in a woman aged 60-70 years with active or convalescent COVID-19. Sequenced sample: peripheral blood. The CDR3, as DNA: TGTGCCAGCAGTAGGACAGAAGCTAACTATGGCTACACCTTC. Encoded protein: CASSRTEANYGYTF.